These T cell receptor beta chains were read from a single sample in a study of T cell responses to AZD1222 COVID-19 vaccine. Using immunoSEQ multiplex PCR, the repertoire was profiled, and TCRdb retains in-frame clones only, with some absent. The table records 150,000 to 200,000 clones, over 85% of them present only once. The source was peripheral blood, collected 28 days after the second dose of the MenACWY control vaccine. These receptors were collected from an adult who received the MenACWY meningococcal vaccine as a control. The CDR3 runs from the conserved cysteine through the conserved F or W. The D gene is left open where the match is weak. Clone size is not always given. Where it is, it says once, few, many or a class for expanded clones.

V	size	J	D	CDR3	DNA
TRBV6-2/TRBV6-3	.	TRBJ1-2	TRBD1	CASSYRQGESGYTF	TGTGCCAGCAGTTACCGGCAGGGGGAGTCTGGCTACACCTTC
TRBV2	.	TRBJ2-1	TRBD2	CASRWSGGANEQFF	TGTGCCAGCAGGTGGAGCGGGGGGGCCAATGAGCAGTTCTTC
TRBV3-1/TRBV3-2	.	TRBJ2-4	TRBD2	CASTSGENIQYF	TGTGCCAGCACTAGCGGGGAAAACATTCAGTACTTC
TRBV28	.	TRBJ1-2	.	CASLRRVFTSNYGYTF	TGTGCCAGCCTAAGACGGGTCTTTACATCTAACTATGGCTACACCTTC
TRBV7-8	.	TRBJ1-2	.	CASSFNPGHYGYTF	TGTGCCAGCAGCTTTAACCCGGGCCACTATGGCTACACCTTC
TRBV2	.	TRBJ2-7	.	CASRPGLPLTLSYEQYF	TGTGCCAGCAGACCCGGACTCCCCCTGACTCTCTCCTACGAGCAGTACTTC
TRBV4-2	.	TRBJ1-2	.	CASSQASGSNYYGYTF	TGTGCCAGCAGCCAAGCCTCAGGGAGTAATTATTATGGCTACACCTTC
TRBV6-2/TRBV6-3	.	TRBJ1-1	TRBD1	CASSLRTGTGVNTEAFF	TGTGCCAGCAGTCTAAGGACCGGGACAGGGGTTAACACTGAAGCTTTCTTT
TRBV14	.	TRBJ2-2	.	CASSQLAGTGELFF	TGTGCCAGCAGCCAATTGGCGGGTACCGGGGAGCTGTTTTTT
TRBV4-3	.	TRBJ1-6	TRBD1	CASSQSGTGNSPLHF	TGCGCCAGCAGCCAATCCGGGACAGGGAATTCACCCCTCCACTTT
TRBV28	.	TRBJ1-3	.	CASSLYPGSGNTIYF	TGTGCCAGCAGTTTATATCCAGGGTCTGGAAACACCATATATTTT
TRBV7-9	.	TRBJ1-1	TRBD1	CASSPTRSGTGVNTEAFF	TGTGCCAGCAGCCCAACCCGGTCCGGGACAGGGGTGAACACTGAAGCTTTCTTT
TRBV5-8	.	TRBJ2-7	.	CASSRWSVAYEQYF	TGTGCCAGCAGCCGCTGGAGCGTCGCCTACGAGCAGTACTTC
TRBV27	.	TRBJ1-1	TRBD1	CASSLTGPGAAFF	TGTGCCAGCAGTTTGACAGGGCCGGGCGCGGCTTTCTTT
TRBV10-3	.	TRBJ2-7	.	CAISAPQGKTYEQYF	TGTGCCATCAGTGCCCCTCAGGGGAAAACCTACGAGCAGTACTTC
TRBV3-1/TRBV3-2	.	TRBJ1-1	.	CASSRGNTEAFF	TGTGCCAGCAGCCGGGGGAACACTGAAGCTTTCTTT
TRBV12-5	few	TRBJ1-6	.	CASGLEQNSPLHF	TGTGCTAGTGGTTTGGAACAGAATTCACCCCTCCACTTT
TRBV27	.	TRBJ1-2	TRBD1	CASSTGQGHYGYTF	TGTGCCAGCAGTACCGGACAGGGCCACTATGGCTACACCTTC
TRBV29-1	once	TRBJ1-5	.	CSVLTSDGNQPQHF	TGCAGCGTTCTTACTTCTGACGGCAATCAGCCCCAGCATTTT
TRBV19	.	TRBJ1-1	TRBD1	CASSTQWTGNTEAFF	TGTGCCAGTAGTACCCAATGGACAGGGAACACTGAAGCTTTCTTT
TRBV15	.	TRBJ2-7	TRBD1	CATSRGTGDYEQYF	TGTGCCACCAGCAGGGGGACAGGGGACTACGAGCAGTACTTC
TRBV7-6	.	TRBJ2-7	TRBD1	CASSPGQGGQYF	TGTGCCAGCAGCCCAGGACAGGGGGGGCAGTACTTC
TRBV6-5	once	TRBJ1-5	.	CASSQDGYNQPQHF	TGTGCCAGCAGCCAGGACGGATACAATCAGCCCCAGCATTTT
TRBV19	.	TRBJ2-3	.	CASLVGGTDTQYF	TGTGCCAGTCTCGTGGGGGGCACAGATACGCAGTATTTT
TRBV2	.	TRBJ1-2	TRBD1	CASTGQGIPGSGYTF	TGTGCCAGCACCGGACAGGGAATCCCTGGGTCCGGCTACACCTTC
TRBV21-1	once	TRBJ2-7	.	CASSKAPDRGDYEQYF	TGTGCCAGCAGCAAAGCCCCGGACAGGGGTGACTACGAGCAGTACTTC
TRBV5-5	.	TRBJ1-1	.	CASSLSLNWAFF	TGTGCCAGCAGCTTGAGTCTTAACTGGGCTTTCTTT
TRBV6-5	.	TRBJ1-2	.	CASSYSGGGYTF	TGTGCCAGCAGTTACTCGGGGGGAGGCTACACCTTC
TRBV9	.	TRBJ1-4	.	CASSPGQGELFF	TGTGCCAGCAGCCCGGGCCAAGGGGAACTGTTTTTT
TRBV7-9	.	TRBJ1-4	.	CASSLVGYEKLFF	TGTGCCAGCAGCCTGGTGGGGTACGAAAAACTGTTTTTT
TRBV6-5	.	TRBJ1-5	TRBD1	CASSQGGLGQPQHF	TGTGCCAGCAGCCAGGGGGGGTTGGGTCAGCCCCAGCATTTT
TRBV5-4	once	TRBJ1-6	.	CASPSWEGSEGNSPLHF	TGTGCCAGCCCGAGCTGGGAGGGCAGTGAAGGGAATTCACCCCTCCACTTT
TRBV19	.	TRBJ1-2	.	CASNAGHPNYGYTF	TGTGCCAGTAATGCGGGCCATCCGAACTATGGCTACACCTTC
TRBV6-5	.	TRBJ1-4	.	CASSSTVTNEKLFF	TGTGCCAGCAGCTCGACAGTAACTAATGAAAAACTGTTTTTT
TRBV19	.	TRBJ2-1	.	CASSSTRSSYNEQFF	TGTGCCAGTAGCTCCACCAGGAGCTCCTACAATGAGCAGTTCTTC
TRBV3-1/TRBV3-2	once	TRBJ1-2	.	CASSQGSWVWSPYGYTF	TGTGCCAGCAGCCAAGGTAGCTGGGTGTGGAGTCCCTATGGCTACACCTTC
TRBV27	.	TRBJ2-7	TRBD2	CASSLASGGATYEQYF	TGTGCCAGCAGTTTAGCTAGCGGGGGGGCGACCTACGAGCAGTACTTC
TRBV19	.	TRBJ1-2	TRBD1	CASSVDRGRNGYTF	TGTGCCAGTAGTGTTGACAGGGGGCGGAATGGCTACACCTTC
TRBV9	.	TRBJ2-7	.	CASSLGAGTYEQYF	TGTGCCAGCAGCCTTGGGGCGGGTACCTACGAGCAGTACTTC
TRBV11-2	.	TRBJ1-1	.	CASSARTRGNTEAFF	TGTGCCAGCAGCGCCCGGACCCGAGGAAACACTGAAGCTTTCTTT
TRBV7-2	.	TRBJ1-2	.	CASSLSVYGYTF	TGTGCCAGCAGCTTGAGTGTCTATGGCTACACCTTC
TRBV28	.	TRBJ1-6	.	CASGNSPLHF	TGTGCCAGCGGTAATTCACCCCTCCACTTT